This TCR beta chain derives from a study of OX40 agonist ivuxolimab in advanced cancers. General study results and limits: Nonresponders included some who also had low normalized T-cell clonal expansion. Near-lowest levels of clonal expansion characterized partial responders at 0.1-3.0 mg/kg.

CDR1 is SNHLY, CDR2 FYNNEI, per germline. The CDR3 runs to 15 residues. With 7 bases clipped from V and 4 bases from J, the junction kept 10 bases outside the gene matches. Remarks on this clone: Its target is unknown.

The data were produced by immunoSEQ multiplex PCR, yet TCRdb's version contains in-frame clones alone and is incomplete. The table includes about 79,000 clones, 70% to 85% detected once. The chain recombines TRBV2 with TRBJ1-5; 7 bases map to TRBD1. The TCR sequence derives from an adult with an advanced solid tumor such as melanoma, head and neck, liver or kidney cancer. The starting material was CD4+ or CD8+ T cells sorted from blood, obtained in a trial of the OX40 agonist ivuxolimab. The CDR3 spells CASTETGTENQPQHF. The CDR3 DNA reads as TGTGCCAGCACTGAGACCGGGACAGAAAATCAGCCCCAGCATTTT. The full variable domain, its missing parts supplied by reference TRBV2 and TRBJ1-5, is EPEVTQTPSHQVTQMGQEVILRCVPISNHLYFYWYRQILGQKVEFLVSFYNNEISEKSEIFDDQFSVERPDGSNFTLKIRSTKLEDSAMYFCASTETGTENQPQHFGDGTRLSIL.